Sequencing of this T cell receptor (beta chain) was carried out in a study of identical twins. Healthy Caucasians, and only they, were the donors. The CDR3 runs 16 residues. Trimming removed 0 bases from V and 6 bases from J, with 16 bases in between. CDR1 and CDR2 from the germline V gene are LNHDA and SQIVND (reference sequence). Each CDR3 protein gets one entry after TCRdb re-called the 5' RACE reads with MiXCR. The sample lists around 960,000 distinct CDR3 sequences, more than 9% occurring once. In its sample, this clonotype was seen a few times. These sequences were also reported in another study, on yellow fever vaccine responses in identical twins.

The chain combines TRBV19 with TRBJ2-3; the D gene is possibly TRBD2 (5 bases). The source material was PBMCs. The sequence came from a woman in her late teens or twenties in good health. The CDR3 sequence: CASSIDKRRTGDTQYF. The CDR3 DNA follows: TGTGCCAGTAGTATAGATAAGCGGAGAACTGGGGATACGCAGTATTTT.